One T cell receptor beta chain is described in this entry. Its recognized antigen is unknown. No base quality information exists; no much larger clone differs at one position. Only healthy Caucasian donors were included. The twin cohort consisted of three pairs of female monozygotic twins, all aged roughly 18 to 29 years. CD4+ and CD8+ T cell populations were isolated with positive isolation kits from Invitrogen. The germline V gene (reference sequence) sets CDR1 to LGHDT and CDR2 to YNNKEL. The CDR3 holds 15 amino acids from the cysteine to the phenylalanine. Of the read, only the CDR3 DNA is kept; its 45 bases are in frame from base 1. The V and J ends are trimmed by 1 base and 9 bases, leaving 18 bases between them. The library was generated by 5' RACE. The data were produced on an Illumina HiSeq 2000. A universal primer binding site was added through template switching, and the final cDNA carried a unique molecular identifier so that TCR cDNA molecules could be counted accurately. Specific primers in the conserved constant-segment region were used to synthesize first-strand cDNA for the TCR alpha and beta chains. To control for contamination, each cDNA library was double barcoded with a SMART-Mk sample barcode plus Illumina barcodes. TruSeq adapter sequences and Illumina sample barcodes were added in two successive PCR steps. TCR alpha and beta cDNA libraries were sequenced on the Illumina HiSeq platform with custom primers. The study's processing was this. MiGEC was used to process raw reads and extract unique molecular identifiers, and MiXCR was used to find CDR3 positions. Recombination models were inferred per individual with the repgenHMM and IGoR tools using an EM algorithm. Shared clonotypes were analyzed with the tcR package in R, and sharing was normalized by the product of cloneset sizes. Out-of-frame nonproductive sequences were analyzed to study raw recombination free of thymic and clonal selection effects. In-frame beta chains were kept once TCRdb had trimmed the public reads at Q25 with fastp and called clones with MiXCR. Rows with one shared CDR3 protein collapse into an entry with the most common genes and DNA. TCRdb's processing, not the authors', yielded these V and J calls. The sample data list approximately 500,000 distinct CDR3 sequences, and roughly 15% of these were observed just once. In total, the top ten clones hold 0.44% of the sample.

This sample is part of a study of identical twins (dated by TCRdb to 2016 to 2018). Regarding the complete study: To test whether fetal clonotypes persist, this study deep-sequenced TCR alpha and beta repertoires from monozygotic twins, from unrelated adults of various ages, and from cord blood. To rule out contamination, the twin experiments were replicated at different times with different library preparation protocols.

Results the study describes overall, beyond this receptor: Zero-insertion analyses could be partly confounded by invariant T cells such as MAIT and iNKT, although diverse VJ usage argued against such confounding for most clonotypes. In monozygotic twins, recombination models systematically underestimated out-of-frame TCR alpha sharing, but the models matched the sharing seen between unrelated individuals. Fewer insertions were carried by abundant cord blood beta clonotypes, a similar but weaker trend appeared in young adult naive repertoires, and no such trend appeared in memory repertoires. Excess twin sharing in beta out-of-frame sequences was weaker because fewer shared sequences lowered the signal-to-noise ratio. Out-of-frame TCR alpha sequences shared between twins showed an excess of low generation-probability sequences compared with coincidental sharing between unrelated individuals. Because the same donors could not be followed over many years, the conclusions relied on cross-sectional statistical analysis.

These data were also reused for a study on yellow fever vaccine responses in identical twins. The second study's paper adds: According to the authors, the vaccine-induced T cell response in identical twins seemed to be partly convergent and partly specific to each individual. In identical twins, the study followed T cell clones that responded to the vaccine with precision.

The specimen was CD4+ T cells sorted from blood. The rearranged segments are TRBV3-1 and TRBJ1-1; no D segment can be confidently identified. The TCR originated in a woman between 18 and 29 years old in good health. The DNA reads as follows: TGTGCCAGCAGCCAAGTTTTGGGCAGGAGATCTAAAGCTTTCTTT. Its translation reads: CASSQVLGRRSKAFF.